The 27 T cell receptor beta chains listed next were all sequenced from one sample in a study of tissue T cells after allogeneic stem cell transplantation. Time point noted: mouse harvest day 7 after allogeneic transplant. The graft held 10^6 splenic CD5+ T cells and 10^7 T-cell-depleted bone marrow cells. Clones were read by immunoSEQ multiplex PCR, and TCRdb kept only the in-frame ones, dropping some. Here the sample spans roughly 4,200 clones, 55% to 60% being singletons. The specimen was spleen. The receptors shown here come from a female BALB/c mouse given C57BL/6 T cells with graft-versus-host disease after an allogeneic hematopoietic cell transplant.

There are a few counts of this clone. Here the gene names and germline are mouse. Sequencing ends 1 residue short of the CDR3 end; the germline J gene provides the rest. V gene TRBV26 combines with J gene TRBJ2-7, with 10 nucleotides matching TRBD2. Trimming took 3 bases from V and 7 from J; bases not matched to a gene: 3. The CDR3 contains 13 residues. Germline V gene sequence: CDR1 KGHPV, CDR2 FQNQEV (reference sequence). The sequenced CDR3 bases are TGTGCCAGCAGTCTCCTGGGGGGGCGGGAACAGTAC. Protein product: CASSLLGGREQY. In full, the CDR3 is CASSLLGGREQYF.

Comments on this clone: Germline is not matched at one junction end, which may reflect a read error. Genes and germline are mouse. From the germline J gene comes the end of the CDR3, since the read stops 1 residue before it. The V and J genes are TRBV13-1 and TRBJ2-5, with a possible D match to TRBD1 (9 bases). This CDR3 is built from 15 residues. Germline assignment: CDR1 NSHNY and CDR2 SYGAGN. CDR3 sequence reads: CTSSDWGQGQDAQYF. CDR3 DNA, as far as it was read: TGTACCAGCAGTGACTGGGGACAGGGCCAAGACGCCCAGTAC.

With regard to this clone: The gene symbols are mouse symbols. The read stops 1 residue short of the end of the CDR3; the missing end is completed from the germline J gene. V gene TRBV26 combines with J gene TRBJ1-2; 9 bases fit TRBD1. The length of the CDR3 is 14 residues. Germline V CDR1 and CDR2: KGHPV, FQNQEV (reference sequence). V shed 2 bases, J shed 3 bases, and the junction held 1 base outside the gene matches. CDR3 bases read: TGTGCCAGCAGTCTGACAGGGGGCCACTCCGACTACACC. It translates to CASSLTGGHSDYT. The whole CDR3 is CASSLTGGHSDYTF. Looking up the rest from reference TRBV26 and TRBJ1-2 gives the full variable domain: NSKVIQTPRYLVKGQGQKAKMRCIPEKGHPVVFWYQQNKNNEFKFLINFQNQEVLQQIDMTEKRFSAECPSNSPCSLEIQSSEAGDSALYLCASSLTGGHSDYTFGSGTRLLVI.

As for this clone: Mouse gene names apply. With the read ending 1 residue before the CDR3 end, the germline J gene is used to fill in that end. This rearrangement joins TRBV15 to TRBJ2-1; 9 positions agree with TRBD1. Trimming removed 4 bases from V and 4 bases from J; junction bases left unmatched: 2. This CDR3 has 14 residues. CDR1 and CDR2 (germline): SGHND, FRSKSL. Incomplete CDR3 DNA: TGTGCCAGCAGTTCGACAGGGGGATATGCTGAGCAGTTC. It specifies CASSSTGGYAEQF. The entire CDR3 sequence reads CASSSTGGYAEQFF.

Only a few counts were recorded for this clone. Gene names and germline refer to mouse. The read terminates 1 residue before the CDR3 end, so the remaining end is supplied by the germline J gene. The gene calls are TRBV26 and TRBJ2-2, with 10 nucleotides matching TRBD2. The CDR3 consists of 14 residues. The V gene end was trimmed by 8 bases and the J gene end by 0 bases; junction bases not matched to a gene: 0. CDR1 is KGHPV, CDR2 FQNQEV, per germline (reference sequence). The CDR3: CASGLGANTGQLYF. CDR3 bases read: TGTGCCAGCGGACTGGGGGCAAACACCGGGCAGCTCTAC.

This clone is large. Germline and genes here are mouse. Read data end 1 residue before the CDR3 end; the end is taken from the germline J gene. This chain links TRBV14 with TRBJ2-7; 11 nucleotides match TRBD2. The CDR3 covers 13 residues. Trimming took 5 bases from V and 6 from J; bases not matched to a gene: 4. Germline CDR1 and CDR2: SGHDT and FRDEAV. The part of the CDR3 DNA that was read is TGTGCCAGCAGCCCGGACTGGGGGGTTGAACAGTAC. It is translated as CASSPDWGVEQY. In full, the CDR3 is CASSPDWGVEQYF.

Notes on this clone: Gene names and germline refer to mouse. The read terminates 1 residue ahead of where the CDR3 ends, so the germline J gene completes it. The chain joins TRBV16 to TRBJ1-1; D is undetermined. The CDR3 totals 13 residues. Germline CDR1 and CDR2: SGHSA and FRNQAP. Between the trimmed V and J ends, which lost 6 bases and 1 base, there was a span of 9 bases. This CDR3 is CASRSSGNTEVFF. The sequenced part of the CDR3 DNA is TGTGCAAGCAGATCCTCAGGGAACACAGAAGTCTTC.

A note on this clone: This may come from a read error, since a much larger clone is one base off. Gene names and germline refer to mouse. Read sequence stops 1 residue before the CDR3 end, and the germline J gene provides the missing end. The chain is built from TRBV14 and TRBJ2-7; possibly TRBD1 for D (6 bases). V lost 5 bases, J lost 4 bases, and 10 bases lay in between. CDR1 is SGHDT and CDR2 is FRDEAV in the germline V gene. CDR3 size: 12 residues. CDR3 residues: CASRSGQYEQYF. CDR3 DNA (partial): TGTGCCAGCAGGTCGGGACAATATGAACAGTAC.

This clone occurred a few times. Each gene name is a mouse one. The read terminates 1 residue before the CDR3 end, so the remaining end is supplied by the germline J gene. The genes are TRBV31 and TRBJ2-4; TRBD2 aligns across 8 bases. CDR3 length: 16 residues. Germline V lookup: CDR1 GKSSPN, CDR2 SITVG. V shed 0 bases and J 0 bases; nucleotides not matched to a gene: 5. The CDR3: CAWSLRLGTSQNTLYF. Partial CDR3 DNA: TGTGCCTGGAGTCTGAGACTGGGGACTAGTCAAAACACCTTGTAC.

Points on this clone: Mouse gene names apply. The read gets to within 1 residue of the CDR3 end, and the germline J gene fills in the rest. The chain couples TRBV17 to TRBJ2-5; D not certain. Germline V gives CDR1 MNHDT, CDR2 YYDKIL. The CDR3 runs 15 residues. V lost 0 bases and J lost 0, with 7 bases in between. The CDR3 here is CASSRDGINQDTQYF. Incomplete CDR3 DNA: TGTGCTAGCAGTAGAGATGGGATTAACCAAGACACCCAGTAC.

Points on this clone: Genes here carry mouse names. The CDR3 extends 1 residue past the end of the read, so its final part is completed from the germline J gene. The rearrangement uses TRBV31 and TRBJ1-1; D not resolved. Trimming removed 1 base from V and 5 bases from J, with 5 bases in between. Germline V gene lookup returns CDR1 GKSSPN and CDR2 SITVG. The CDR3 sequence is 11 residues long. The sequenced CDR3 bases are TGTGCCTGGAGTCGAACAACAGAAGTCTTC. It is translated as CAWSRTTEVF. The whole CDR3 protein is CAWSRTTEVFF.

Comment on this clone: Gene and germline names: mouse. The CDR3 extends 1 residue past the end of the read, so its final part is completed from the germline J gene. The chain is built from TRBV13-1 and TRBJ1-2; D is uncertain. With 0 bases removed from V and 2 bases from J, the gap between germline ends came to 5 bases. The V gene's germline CDR1 is NSHNY and CDR2 SYGAGN. CDR3 length: 13 amino acids. The part of the CDR3 DNA that was read is TGTGCCAGCAGTGATGGACATAACTCCGACTACACC. Translation gives CASSDGHNSDYT. The full CDR3 protein reads CASSDGHNSDYTF.

A word on this clone: The genes and germline here are from mouse. The read falls 1 residue short of the CDR3 end, and the missing part is taken from the germline J gene. The rearrangement links TRBV20 to TRBJ2-1; 9 bases agree with TRBD1. Germline lookup yields CDR1 GFQATS and CDR2 STVNSAI. The CDR3 is 13 amino acids. Unmatched junction bases numbered 4, after V lost 6 bases and J lost 4 bases. CDR3 protein: CGARQGGYAEQFF. CDR3 DNA, as far as it was read: TGTGGTGCCAGACAGGGGGGATATGCTGAGCAGTTC.

A note on this clone: Genes here carry mouse names. The CDR3 extends 1 residue past the end of the read, so its final part is completed from the germline J gene. The chain uses TRBV13-1 and TRBJ2-3; TRBD2 aligns across 10 bases. Per germline, CDR1 NSHNY and CDR2 SYGAGN. CDR3 length equals 16 residues. Trimming removed 2 bases from V and 1 base from J; junction bases left unmatched: 4. The sequenced part of the CDR3 DNA is TGTGCCAGCAGTGAGACTGGGGGGTGGGGTGCAGAAACGCTGTAT. It yields the protein CASSETGGWGAETLY. The whole CDR3 sequence is CASSETGGWGAETLYF.

About this clone: Mouse germline and gene names are used. The read ends 1 residue before the CDR3 terminus; that terminus is restored from the germline J gene. This rearrangement joins TRBV1 to TRBJ2-2; D is ambiguous. From germline, CDR1 is NSQYPW and CDR2 LRSPGD (reference sequence). CDR3 size: 12 residues. The V end was cut by 3 bases, the J end by 3 bases, with 2 bases between. The sequenced part of the CDR3 DNA is TGCACCTGCAGTGCCCACACCGGGCAGCTCTAC. Translation: CTCSAHTGQLY. The entire CDR3 reads CTCSAHTGQLYF.

In regard to this clone: Gene names denote mouse genes. The read stops 1 residue short of the end of the CDR3; the missing end is completed from the germline J gene. This sequence joins TRBV1 and TRBJ2-2; tentatively, D is TRBD2 (6 bases). The CDR3 covers 16 residues. Trimming removed 0 bases at V and 0 bases at J, with 8 bases between. CDR1 is NSQYPW and CDR2 is LRSPGD in the germline V gene (reference sequence). The sequenced CDR3 bases are TGCACCTGCAGTGCAGATGTGGGGGCAAACACCGGGCAGCTCTAC. It codes for CTCSADVGANTGQLY. The CDR3 reads in full as CTCSADVGANTGQLYF. The full variable domain, with the rest looked up from reference TRBV1 and TRBJ2-2, is VTLLEQNPRWRLVPRGQAVNLRCILKNSQYPWMSWYQQDLQKQLQWLFTLRSPGDKEVKSLPGADYLATRVTDTELRLQVANMSQGRTLYCTCSADVGANTGQLYFGEGSKLTVL.

Comments on this clone: Gene names are the mouse ones. This CDR3 is CASSLTPSSAETLYF. The DNA read from the CDR3 is TGTGCAAGCAGCTTAACTCCATCTAGTGCAGAAACGCTGTAT. The chain has TRBV16 and TRBJ2-3; no clear D. The read halts 1 residue ahead of the CDR3 end, with the missing end drawn from the germline J gene. Trimming took off 2 bases at V and 0 bases at J, with 9 bases between the two ends. The CDR3 sequence is 15 residues long. The germline CDR1 and CDR2 sequences are SGHSA and FRNQAP.

With respect to this clone: The germline gene is not matched at one end of the junction; a read error may be the cause. Gene names are the mouse ones. The CDR3: CASGDPGGANYAEQFF. The DNA read from the CDR3 is TGTGCCAGCGGTGACCCTGGGGGGGCGAACTATGCTGAGCAGTTC. V usage is TRBV13-1 and J usage is TRBJ2-1, with 10 bases fitting TRBD2. The read ends 1 residue early relative to the CDR3; the germline J gene fills the gap. Germline CDR1 is NSHNY and CDR2 is SYGAGN. There are 16 residues in the CDR3.

A remark on this clone: The gene names here belong to mouse. The CDR3 is cut off 1 residue early in the read; its end comes from the germline J gene. The rearrangement uses TRBV13-1 and TRBJ1-1; no definite D call. V shed 6 bases and J shed 4 bases, with 10 bases lying between them. There are 12 residues in the CDR3. Germline assignment: CDR1 NSHNY and CDR2 SYGAGN. The part of the CDR3 DNA that was read is TGTGCCAGCACCCCTGGCCGCACAGAAGTCTTC. This sequence encodes CASTPGRTEVF. The whole CDR3 region reads CASTPGRTEVFF.

This clone was counted only a few times. Here the gene names and germline are mouse. The CDR3 extends 1 residue past the end of the read, so its final part is completed from the germline J gene. This sequence joins TRBV3 and TRBJ2-7; D possibly corresponds to TRBD1 (6 bases). This CDR3 has 13 amino acids. Germline CDR1 is SNHLY and CDR2 is FYNGKV (reference sequence). The V gene lost 6 bases and the J gene lost 0 bases, with 9 bases spanning the gap. The CDR3 sequence: CASSRDNSYEQYF. The covered CDR3 bases are TGTGCCAGCAGTCGGGACAACTCCTATGAACAGTAC. The whole variable domain, filled in from reference TRBV3 and TRBJ2-7, reads GPKVLQIPSHQIIDMGQMVTLNCDPVSNHLYFYWYKQILGQQMEFLVNFYNGKVMEKSKLFKDQFSVERPDGSYFTLKIQPTALEDSAVYFCASSRDNSYEQYFGPGTRLTVL.

This clone has more than one count but fewer than ten. Mouse germline and gene names are used. The read falls 1 residue short of the CDR3 end, and the missing part is taken from the germline J gene. The rearrangement joins TRBV26 to TRBJ1-4; D ambiguous. The V and J ends lost 3 bases and 0 bases respectively, with 5 bases between them. CDR1 KGHPV and CDR2 FQNQEV come from the germline V gene (reference sequence). This CDR3 contains 14 residues. The chain's CDR3 is CASSLYISNERLFF. The CDR3 DNA, read in part, is TGTGCCAGCAGTCTTTACATTTCCAACGAAAGATTATTT.

Remarks on this clone: Genes here carry mouse names. The missing CDR3 end, 1 residue past where the read stops, is filled in from the germline J gene. The V call is TRBV19, the J call TRBJ1-2; possibly TRBD1 for D (6 bases). This CDR3 spans 14 amino acids. Germline assignment: CDR1 FNHDT and CDR2 SITEND (reference sequence). V was shortened by 2 bases and J by 0 bases, with 8 bases between the two germline ends. The sequenced CDR3 bases are TGTGCCAGCAGTATGGGACATACAAACTCCGACTACACC. Translating it yields CASSMGHTNSDYT. The complete CDR3 protein is CASSMGHTNSDYTF.

Turning to this clone: The gene names here belong to mouse. Read sequence stops 1 residue before the CDR3 end, and the germline J gene provides the missing end. The chain combines TRBV26 with TRBJ2-4, with D perhaps TRBD1 (6 bases). This CDR3 comprises 13 residues. The ends were cut back, 6 bases at V and 0 bases at J, with 7 bases in the middle. Germline loops: CDR1 KGHPV, CDR2 FQNQEV (reference sequence). The CDR3 bases that were read are TGTGCCAGCAGGGGACAAAGTCAAAACACCTTGTAC. It is translated as CASRGQSQNTLY. The full CDR3 is CASRGQSQNTLYF.

With respect to this clone: Gene names and germline refer to mouse. Read coverage stops 1 residue before the CDR3 terminus; the germline J gene supplies the remainder. The chain is built from TRBV16 and TRBJ2-7; tentatively, D is TRBD1 (5 bases). The CDR3 length is 12 residues. V lost 4 bases and J lost 4, with 8 bases in between. Germline CDR1 reads SGHSA; CDR2 reads FRNQAP. The sequenced CDR3 bases are TGTGCAAGCAGCTCGGACAATTATGAACAGTAC. Its protein product is CASSSDNYEQY. The complete CDR3 sequence is CASSSDNYEQYF.

On this clone: These gene names are mouse names. The read stops 1 residue short of the end of the CDR3; the missing end is completed from the germline J gene. The V gene is TRBV1, the J gene TRBJ2-7; D is possibly TRBD1 (6 bases). The CDR3 runs 13 residues. Looked up from germline, CDR1 is NSQYPW and CDR2 is LRSPGD (reference sequence). The V end was cut by 0 bases, the J end by 6 bases, with 9 bases between. Here the CDR3 reads CTCSAEGGVEQYF. The CDR3 DNA, read in part, is TGCACCTGCAGTGCAGAAGGGGGAGTTGAACAGTAC.

This clone was seen a few times. All gene names here are mouse names. The read stops 1 residue short of the end of the CDR3; the missing end is completed from the germline J gene. The rearrangement uses TRBV16 and TRBJ2-7, with 7 bases matching TRBD2. The junction had 2 bases not matched to a gene; V was cut back by 0 bases and J by 6 bases. Germline-derived CDR1 and CDR2 are SGHSA and FRNQAP. The CDR3 spans 13 residues. This CDR3 reads CASSLDGGSEQYF. The sequenced part of the CDR3 DNA is TGTGCAAGCAGCTTAGATGGGGGGTCTGAACAGTAC.

This clone was seen only a few times. Mouse names are used for the genes. From the germline J gene comes the end of the CDR3, since the read stops 1 residue before it. V gene TRBV1 combines with J gene TRBJ2-5; 10 bases are a match to TRBD1. Unmatched junction bases numbered 4, after V lost 4 bases and J lost 6 bases. This CDR3 has 14 residues. The germline CDR1 and CDR2 sequences are NSQYPW and LRSPGD (reference sequence). The CDR3 sequence: CTCSGTGGMDTQYF. CDR3 bases read: TGCACCTGCAGTGGGACAGGGGGTATGGACACCCAGTAC.